This T cell receptor (beta chain) was captured in a study of shared T cell receptors in the human thymus. Germline CDR1 SGDLS, CDR2 YYNGEE. The germline V and J ends were trimmed by 0 bases and 3 bases, with 19 bases remaining between them. The CDR3 sequence is 18 residues long. Generated by immunoSEQ multiplex PCR, the TCRdb table keeps only in-frame clones and is missing some. The sample yields a few hundred thousand clones, 95% seen once. The gene calls are TRBV9 and TRBJ2-1; D ambiguous. Sequenced sample: thymocytes. The receptor's source is a human donor. CDR3 in amino acids: CASSVAVGGRRIYNEQFF. CDR3 bases: TGTGCCAGCAGCGTAGCTGTCGGTGGACGCCGGATCTACAATGAGCAGTTCTTC.